This T cell receptor beta chain was captured by sequencing in a study of OX40 agonist ivuxolimab in advanced cancers. Remarks on this clone: The antigen remains undetermined.

Here immunoSEQ multiplex PCR was the method, and the copy in TCRdb shows in-frame clones only, minus some. The data hold around 120,000 clones, with roughly nine tenths observed a single time. Trimming took off 5 bases at V and 9 bases at J, with 14 bases between the two ends. The CDR3 has 12 amino acids. CDR1 is SQVTM and CDR2 is ANQGSEA in the germline V gene. Study observations and caveats: On average, a greater number of expanded clones characterised CD8+ T cells relative to CD4+.

The sequenced sample was CD4+ or CD8+ T cells sorted from blood, obtained in a trial of the OX40 agonist ivuxolimab. The chain recombines TRBV29-1 with TRBJ2-1, with D possibly matching TRBD1 (5 bases). The receptor was derived from an adult with an advanced solid tumor such as melanoma, head and neck, liver or kidney cancer. CDR3 region: CSVTDTLGEQFF. In DNA form, the CDR3 reads TGCAGCGTTACGGACACCCTGGGTGAGCAGTTCTTC.